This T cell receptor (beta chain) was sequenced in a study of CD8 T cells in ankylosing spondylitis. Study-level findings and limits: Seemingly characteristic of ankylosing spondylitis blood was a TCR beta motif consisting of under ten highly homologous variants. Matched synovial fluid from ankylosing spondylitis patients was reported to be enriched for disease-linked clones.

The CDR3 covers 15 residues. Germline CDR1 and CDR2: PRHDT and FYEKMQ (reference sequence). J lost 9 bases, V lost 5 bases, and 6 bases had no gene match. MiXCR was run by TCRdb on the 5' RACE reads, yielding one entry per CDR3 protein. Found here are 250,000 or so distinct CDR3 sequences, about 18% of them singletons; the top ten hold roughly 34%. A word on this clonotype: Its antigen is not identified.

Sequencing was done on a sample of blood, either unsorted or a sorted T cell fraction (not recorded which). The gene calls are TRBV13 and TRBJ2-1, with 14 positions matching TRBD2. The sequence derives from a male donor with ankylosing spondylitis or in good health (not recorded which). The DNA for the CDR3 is TGTGCCAGCAGCGCGGGACTAGCGGGAGCGGGTGAGCAGTTCTTC. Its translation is CASSAGLAGAGEQFF.